This TCR beta chain originates from a study of human T cells and chemical hapten exposure. Study-wide background: Patients additionally received therapeutic doses of diphenylcyclopropenone on the scalp once a week, and this continued throughout the roughly 26-week study.

TCRdb redid the calling of the RACE reads with MiXCR, one entry per CDR3 protein. The sample includes roughly 38,000 distinct CDR3 sequences, 7.5% to 9% of them seen just once. Findings and limits, study-wide: There were significantly more large CDR3 similarity clusters among expanded TCRs than among controls. In the PT1 data, expanded TCR counts showed a positive correlation with patch test score.

This clonotype has ten or more counts. Its antigen is undetermined. Trimming pared 6 bases from V and 0 bases from J, leaving 13 bases between. CDR3 size: 15 residues. Germline assignment: CDR1 WSHSY and CDR2 SAAADI. Time point described: pre-sensitization, week 0. Sample treatment: therapeutic diphenylcyclopropenone sensitization with weekly scalp DPC. Donors were 18 to 70-year-old alopecia patients suitable for DPC. The chain has TRBV10-2 and TRBJ2-3; perhaps TRBD1 as D (7 bases). Here the sequenced sample was whole blood, taken in connection with sensitization to the hapten diphenylcyclopropenone (DPC). The clonotype comes from a woman in her 50s with alopecia areata. Some clones in this sample may be carry-over from other donors' samples. The CDR3 coding sequence is TGCGCCAGCAGGTTGGAGGGGGCTAGCACAGATACGCAGTATTTT. Protein: CASRLEGASTDTQYF.